These 29 T cell receptor beta chains came from one sample sequenced in a study of blood T cell repertoires in COVID-19. Method: immunoSEQ multiplex PCR; TCRdb's copy keeps in-frame clones and lacks some. The sample holds some 120,000 clones, roughly four fifths seen once. The sample taken for sequencing was peripheral blood. The receptors derive from a woman aged 45-60 years with acute or convalescent COVID-19.

This chain links TRBV19 with TRBJ1-1; D is unclear. The CDR3 length is 15 residues. Germline CDR1 LNHDA, CDR2 SQIVND (reference sequence). Trimming pared 3 bases from V and 0 bases from J, leaving 11 bases between. The CDR3 protein is CASSILSKLNTEAFF. The CDR3 nucleotides are TGTGCCAGTAGTATCCTCAGTAAACTGAACACTGAAGCTTTCTTT.

The table lists this clone with a few counts. The chain employs TRBV7-9 and TRBJ2-7; TRBD1 aligns across 7 bases. V lost 3 bases, J lost 6 bases, and 8 bases stayed unmatched. From germline, CDR1 is SEHNR and CDR2 FQNEAQ (reference sequence). The CDR3 is 14 residues long. CDR3: CASSFEQGVGEQYF. In nucleotides, the CDR3 is TGTGCCAGCAGCTTTGAGCAGGGGGTGGGCGAGCAGTACTTC.

This clone was detected once. The V gene is TRBV7-8, the J gene TRBJ2-1; TRBD1 aligns across 10 bases. CDR1 is SGHVS, CDR2 FQNEAQ, per germline. Trimming removed 5 bases from V and 3 bases from J; junction bases left unmatched: 7. The CDR3 is 16 residues long. CDR3 DNA sequence: TGTGCCAGCAGCCCGATGGGACAGGGGATCTACAATGAGCAGTTCTTC. This gives the protein CASSPMGQGIYNEQFF.

The chain joins TRBV19 to TRBJ2-6; 7 bases fit TRBD1. The trim removed 7 bases at V and 1 base at J, leaving 13 bases unmatched. Germline CDR1 reads LNHDA; CDR2 reads SQIVND (reference sequence). This CDR3 comprises 18 residues. CDR3 in amino acids: CASTPAATGKSGANVLTF. CDR3 nucleotide sequence: TGTGCCAGTACCCCCGCCGCGACAGGGAAATCTGGGGCCAACGTCCTGACTTTC.

This chain uses TRBV10-3 with TRBJ1-3, with no clear D. V was trimmed by 6 bases and J by 0 bases, leaving 15 bases between them. CDR1 and CDR2 (germline): ENHRY, SYGVKD. The CDR3 runs to 16 residues. The CDR3 sequence is CAIRDFHPSSGNTIYF. For the CDR3, the DNA is TGTGCCATCAGGGACTTTCATCCTAGCTCTGGAAACACCATATATTTT.

The rearrangement joins TRBV5-5 to TRBJ2-5; 9 nucleotides match TRBD2. The CDR3 consists of 14 residues. Per the germline V gene, CDR1 is SGHKS and CDR2 is YYEKEE (reference sequence). V shed 4 bases, J shed 7 bases, and the junction held 8 bases outside the gene matches. CDR3 residues: CASSGGTSLTTQYF. In DNA, the CDR3 is TGTGCCAGCAGCGGGGGGACTAGCTTGACGACCCAGTACTTC.

The chain carries TRBV2 and TRBJ2-7; 12 bases match TRBD2. The germline V gene has CDR1 SNHLY and CDR2 FYNNEI. J lost 11 bases, V lost 3 bases, and 14 bases had no gene match. CDR3 length equals 16 residues. The CDR3 loop reads CASSEILLAGGKGKYF. The CDR3 DNA reads TGTGCCAGCAGTGAGATACTACTAGCGGGGGGAAAAGGGAAGTACTTC.

The rearrangement links TRBV5-1 to TRBJ1-1; 9 nucleotides match TRBD1. In germline, CDR1 is SGHRS, CDR2 YFSETQ. Germline trimming cut 3 bases from V and 3 bases from J; bases unmatched to any gene: 9. This CDR3 is built from 16 residues. The chain's CDR3 is CASSSPGQGVDTEAFF. As DNA, the CDR3 is TGCGCCAGCAGCTCTCCGGGACAGGGAGTCGACACTGAAGCTTTCTTT.

This chain connects TRBV6-5 to TRBJ2-7; 9 nucleotides align to TRBD1. The V segment lost 6 bases and the J segment 2 bases; nucleotides outside the gene matches: 8. CDR1 MNHEY and CDR2 SVGAGI come from the germline V gene. This CDR3 spans 15 amino acids. Written as DNA, the CDR3 is TGTGCCAGCAGGGGGACAGGGTATGAGGCCTACGAGCAGTACTTC. This translates into CASRGTGYEAYEQYF.

The CDR3 loop is CAWSVRVRFYEQYF. For the CDR3, the DNA is TGTGCCTGGAGTGTACGGGTTAGGTTCTACGAGCAGTACTTC. The V call is TRBV30, the J call TRBJ2-7; no clear D. Trimming left V 0 bases short and J 3 bases short, with 12 bases between. From germline, CDR1 is GTSNPN and CDR2 SVGIG (reference sequence). The length of the CDR3 is 14 residues.

This clone was picked up one time. The chain couples TRBV5-6 to TRBJ1-1; D uncertain. Trimming cost V 2 bases and J 5 bases, with 13 bases left between them. Germline V gene sequence: CDR1 SGHDT, CDR2 YYEEEE. The CDR3 has 14 residues. Here the CDR3 reads CASSFLAVGTEAFF. In nucleotides, the CDR3 is TGTGCCAGCAGCTTTCTTGCGGTCGGGACTGAAGCTTTCTTT.

The chain carries TRBV5-1 and TRBJ2-7, with TRBD1 identical over 7 bases. The CDR3 extends over 15 amino acids. Trimming took 4 bases from V and 3 from J; bases not matched to a gene: 10. Germline V gene data show CDR1 as SGHRS and CDR2 as YFSETQ. The CDR3 nucleotides are TGCGCCAGCAGCCAAACGACAGGGTACTTCTACGAGCAGTACTTC. This encodes CASSQTTGYFYEQYF.

This chain links TRBV5-8 with TRBJ1-6, with 8 nucleotides matching TRBD1. After removal of 2 bases from V and 16 bases from J, the junction contained 5 bases not matched to a gene. This CDR3 has 12 amino acids. CDR1 SGHTS and CDR2 YDEGEE come from the germline V gene. CDR3 amino acids: CASSLRRDRLHF. The CDR3 nucleotides are TGTGCCAGCAGCTTACGTCGGGACAGGCTCCACTTT.

The CDR3 region is CASSIRGQYEQYF. CDR3 in DNA: TGTGCCAGTAGTATTCGAGGACAGTACGAGCAGTACTTC. The chain uses TRBV19 and TRBJ2-7, with D possibly being TRBD1 (6 bases). The germline gives CDR1 LNHDA, CDR2 SQIVND (reference sequence). V lost 3 bases to trimming and J lost 4 bases, with 10 bases between them. The CDR3 extends over 13 amino acids.

This chain connects TRBV4-2 to TRBJ2-1; TRBD2 matches 11 bases. J gave up 2 bases and V 1 base, and 7 bases lay outside the gene matches. This CDR3 region has 18 residues. Germline V gene data show CDR1 as LGHNA and CDR2 as YNFKEQ. CDR3 coding DNA: TGTGCCAGCAGCCAAGGGCTAGCGGGGGGCCTAACCTACAATGAGCAGTTCTTC. This encodes CASSQGLAGGLTYNEQFF.

J is TRBJ2-7 and V is TRBV3-1 (or the pseudogene TRBV3-2); D may be TRBD1 (5 bases). V lost 5 bases and J 1 base, leaving 15 bases between the germline ends. Germline assignment: CDR1 LGHDT and CDR2 YNNKEL (reference sequence). The CDR3 loop spans 15 amino acids. In DNA, the CDR3 is TGTGCCAGCAGCAACCGCAGGCAGGGATCCTACGAGCAGTACTTC. This translates into CASSNRRQGSYEQYF.

The CDR3 DNA is TGCGCCAGCAGCTTGGCCACAGGGGGTACAGGCACTGAAGCTTTCTTT. This translates into CASSLATGGTGTEAFF. The genes are TRBV5-1 and TRBJ1-1; TRBD1 aligns across 8 bases. V dropped 0 bases and J dropped 4; count of bases not matched to a gene: 8. CDR1 SGHRS and CDR2 YFSETQ come from the germline V gene. CDR3 length equals 16 residues.

In the case of this clone: An end of the junction differs from the germline gene, which may be a read error. The genes are TRBV25-1 and TRBJ1-2; 8 nucleotides agree with TRBD1. CDR3 length equals 10 residues. Per germline, CDR1 MGHDK and CDR2 SYGVNS. In DNA form, the CDR3 reads TGTGCCAGCACCTACGGACAGGGCAACTTC. Translated, it gives CASTYGQGNF.

The chain couples TRBV29-1 to TRBJ2-1; tentative D call: TRBD1 (5 bases). This CDR3 comprises 13 residues. Trimming cost V 7 bases and J 0 bases, with 10 bases left between them. Germline CDR1 SQVTM, CDR2 ANQGSEA. This chain's CDR3 is CSAQGDSYNEQFF. The CDR3 DNA reads TGCAGCGCCCAGGGTGACTCCTACAATGAGCAGTTCTTC.

V usage is TRBV2 and J usage is TRBJ2-7; D not certain. CDR1 and CDR2 from the germline V gene are SNHLY and FYNNEI. This CDR3 contains 16 residues. Trimming took off 7 bases at V and 0 bases at J, with 19 bases between the two ends. Here the CDR3 DNA reads TGTGCCAGCACCCCCACCTCGCAGGCGCACTCCTACGAGCAGTACTTC. This sequence encodes CASTPTSQAHSYEQYF.

The chain has TRBV7-8 and TRBJ1-1; D is undetermined. The CDR3 length is 13 residues. CDR1 and CDR2 from the germline V gene are SGHVS and FQNEAQ. Trimming cost V 1 base and J 4 bases, with 7 bases left between them. This chain's CDR3 is CASSLGGGTEAFF. As DNA, the CDR3 is TGTGCCAGCAGCTTAGGTGGAGGCACTGAAGCTTTCTTT. Together with reference TRBV7-8 and TRBJ1-1, the CDR3 gives the full variable domain: GAGVSQSPRYKVAKRGQDVALRCDPISGHVSLFWYQQALGQGPEFLTYFQNEAQLDKSGLPSDRFFAERPEGSVSTLKIQRTQQEDSAVYLCASSLGGGTEAFFGQGTRLTVV.

The count of this clone is one. This sequence joins TRBV5-1 and TRBJ1-2; 8 bases line up with TRBD1. CDR1 SGHRS and CDR2 YFSETQ come from the germline V gene. The V segment lost 8 bases and the J segment 6 bases; nucleotides outside the gene matches: 9. The CDR3 extends over 13 amino acids. The chain's CDR3 is CASRTGSTNGYTF. In nucleotides, the CDR3 is TGCGCCAGTCGGACAGGGAGTACCAATGGCTACACCTTC.

CDR3 in amino acids: CATSSGTVEKLFF. CDR3 sequence (DNA): TGTGCCACCAGCAGCGGGACAGTTGAAAAACTGTTTTTT. The chain joins TRBV15 to TRBJ1-4; 7 bases align to TRBD1. This CDR3 is 13 amino acids long. Germline V gene sequence: CDR1 LNHNV, CDR2 YYDKDF (reference sequence). The junction had 2 bases not matched to a gene; V was cut back by 3 bases and J by 7 bases.

J is TRBJ2-3 and V is TRBV11-3; 10 nucleotides line up with TRBD1. The CDR3 loop spans 15 amino acids. The junction had 5 bases not matched to a gene; V was cut back by 5 bases and J by 3 bases. CDR1 and CDR2 from the germline V gene are SGHNT and YENEEA. The chain's CDR3 is CASSPGQGVTDTQYF. Here the CDR3 DNA reads TGTGCCAGCAGCCCTGGACAGGGGGTGACAGATACGCAGTATTTT.

The chain carries TRBV20-1 and TRBJ1-1; 12 bases line up with TRBD1. Germline loops: CDR1 DFQATT, CDR2 SNEGSKA (reference sequence). The length of the CDR3 is 17 residues. The ends lost 3 bases at V and 4 bases at J; junction bases unmatched: 12. CDR3 loop: CSASGPGQGALGTEAFF. The CDR3, as DNA: TGCAGTGCTAGTGGGCCGGGACAGGGGGCCTTGGGCACTGAAGCTTTCTTT.

The CDR3 nucleotides are TGTGCCAGCAGCCCGGGGACAGGGGGTCTAGAGACCCAGTACTTC. Translated, it gives CASSPGTGGLETQYF. The rearrangement joins TRBV3-1 (or the pseudogene TRBV3-2) to TRBJ2-5; 11 bases agree with TRBD1. Germline lookup yields CDR1 LGHDT and CDR2 YNNKEL (reference sequence). Germline trimming cut 4 bases from V and 4 bases from J; bases unmatched to any gene: 5. This CDR3 is 15 amino acids long.

This clone was observed a single time. The chain links TRBV28 to TRBJ1-4; TRBD1 is a possible D gene (5 bases). Looked up from germline, CDR1 is MDHEN and CDR2 is SYDVKM. The V and J ends lost 6 bases and 8 bases respectively, with 16 bases between them. The CDR3 runs 14 residues. This CDR3 is CASRSIQGSEKLFF. DNA for the CDR3: TGTGCCAGCAGAAGCATTCAGGGAAGCGAAAAACTGTTTTTT.

The chain recombines TRBV27 with TRBJ1-6; TRBD1 matches at 9 bases. V shed 5 bases, J shed 5 bases, and the junction held 4 bases outside the gene matches. CDR1 and CDR2 from the germline V gene are MNHEY and SMNVEV (reference sequence). The CDR3 loop spans 15 amino acids. Written as DNA, the CDR3 is TGTGCCAGCAGTAGAGACAGGGGGAATAATTCACCCCTCCACTTT. Its translation: CASSRDRGNNSPLHF.

The chain is built from TRBV9 and TRBJ2-1; 7 bases line up with TRBD2. In germline, CDR1 is SGDLS, CDR2 YYNGEE. Unmatched junction bases numbered 4, after V lost 1 base and J lost 0 bases. The CDR3 spans 16 residues. The CDR3 nucleotides read TGTGCCAGCAGCGTAATCGGCGGGAGCTCCTACAATGAGCAGTTCTTC. This gives the protein CASSVIGGSSYNEQFF.